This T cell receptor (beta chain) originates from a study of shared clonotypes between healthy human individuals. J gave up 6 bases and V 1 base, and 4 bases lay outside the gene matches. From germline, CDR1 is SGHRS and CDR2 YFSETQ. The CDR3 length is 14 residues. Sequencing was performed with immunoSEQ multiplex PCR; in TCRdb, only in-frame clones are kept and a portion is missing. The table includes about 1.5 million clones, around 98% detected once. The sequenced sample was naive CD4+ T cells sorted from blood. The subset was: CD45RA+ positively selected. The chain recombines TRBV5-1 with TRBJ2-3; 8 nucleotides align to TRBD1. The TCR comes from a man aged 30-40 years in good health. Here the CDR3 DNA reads TGCGCCAGCAGCTTGCAGGGGGCGCATGATACGCAGTATTTT. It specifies CASSLQGAHDTQYF.